The rows below give T cell receptor beta chains drawn from one sample of a study of graft-versus-host responses after intestinal transplantation. Using immunoSEQ multiplex PCR, the repertoire was profiled, and TCRdb retains in-frame clones only, with some absent. The table lists 75,000 to 100,000 clones, around four fifths of them singletons, with 17% in the top ten. Antigen specificity for these receptors is unknown. The specimen was unstimulated CD8+ T cells sorted from spleen or lymph node cells, collected before intestinal transplant. The receptor set was obtained from a human donor who received an intestinal transplant. Both conserved end residues are part of each CDR3. A D gene is named only where the DNA matches it firmly. Size tells how often a clone was seen (once, few, many) or the class of an expanded clone, and some rows leave it out.

j_call clone_size v_call d_call cdr3_length cdr3_nt cdr3_aa
TRBJ2-2 . TRBV4-1 . 15 TGCGCCAGCAGCCTTTGGACAGCTTCCACCGGGGAGCTGTTTTTT CASSLWTASTGELFF
TRBJ1-3 once TRBV7-9 . 14 TGTGCCAGCAGCCCCGCCTTACCTGGAAACACCATATATTTT CASSPALPGNTIYF
TRBJ2-2 . TRBV4-2 TRBD2 17 TGTGCCAGCAGCCAAGAAGGCGGGGGGGCCGACACCGGGGAGCTGTTTTTT CASSQEGGGADTGELFF
TRBJ2-1 . TRBV7-9 . 15 TGTGCCAGCAGCTCCCTCACCAAACACGGGAATGAGCAGTTCTTC CASSSLTKHGNEQFF
TRBJ2-5 . TRBV2 TRBD2 18 TGTGCCAGCAGTGAAGCTCCCCTACCGGGACTAGCTCAAGAGGCCCAGTACTTC CASSEAPLPGLAQEAQYF
TRBJ1-2 . TRBV12-2 . 15 TGTGCAAGTCCCAAAAGGACGAACAGGGACTATGGCTACACCTTC CASPKRTNRDYGYTF
TRBJ2-2 . TRBV11-2 TRBD1 19 TGTGCCAGCAGCCTTAGCCCCCCCGACAGGGTCCGGGACACCGGGGAGCTGTTTTTT CASSLSPPDRVRDTGELFF
TRBJ1-2 . TRBV11-2 . 11 TGTGCCAGCAGCCAGGGTTATGGCTACACCTTC CASSQGYGYTF
TRBJ2-5 . TRBV11-2 . 15 TGTGCCAGCATCCAGAACGCTGGTCGGCAAGAGACCCAGTACTTC CASIQNAGRQETQYF
TRBJ1-1 . TRBV5-1 TRBD1 15 TGCGCCAGCAGCTTGGAGTGGACAGGGTCCACTGAAGCTTTCTTT CASSLEWTGSTEAFF
TRBJ2-7 . TRBV6-1 . 17 TGTGCCAGCAGTGATCCCCGACAGTCCGAAACCCCCTACGAGCAGTACTTC CASSDPRQSETPYEQYF
TRBJ1-1 few TRBV27 TRBD1 12 TGTGCCAGCAGAAAAAGGACAGGGTCGTCCTTCTTT CASRKRTGSSFF
TRBJ1-1 . TRBV2 . 12 TGTGCCAGCAGGATCGACAGAGTTGAAGCTTTCTTT CASRIDRVEAFF
TRBJ1-1 . TRBV6-5 . 14 TGTGCCAGCAGTGAAGTAAGAGCGAACACTGAAGCTTTCTTT CASSEVRANTEAFF
TRBJ1-1 . TRBV6-6 . 12 TGTGCCAGCATATCCTTGAACACTGAAGCTTTCTTT CASISLNTEAFF
TRBJ1-6 few TRBV6-6 TRBD1 15 TGTGCCAGCAGTTACAGAAGACAGGGGTATTCACCCCTCCACTTT CASSYRRQGYSPLHF
TRBJ2-7 once TRBV7-9 . 13 TGTGCCAGCAGCTTGTCCGGGGAGAGCGAGCAGTACTTC CASSLSGESEQYF
TRBJ2-2 . TRBV6-5 TRBD2 16 TGTGCCAGCAGTTACGCGGACCTAGCGGGAACCGGGGAGCTGTTTTTT CASSYADLAGTGELFF
TRBJ2-1 . TRBV5-6 . 12 TGTGCCAGCAGCTTTACCTACAATGAGCAGTTCTTC CASSFTYNEQFF
TRBJ2-1 once TRBV6-6 . 16 TGTGCCAGCGCGATTGGGGGCAGTAGCTCCTACAATGAGCAGTTCTTC CASAIGGSSSYNEQFF
TRBJ2-1 . TRBV6-5 TRBD2 15 TGTGCCAGCAGTTACAGACTAGCGGGGGGGCATGAGCAGTTCTTC CASSYRLAGGHEQFF
TRBJ2-7 . TRBV30 . 15 TGTGCCTGGAGTGATAGGGACTGGGGTAGGGACGAGCAGTACTTC CAWSDRDWGRDEQYF
TRBJ2-3 . TRBV7-9 TRBD2 16 TGTGCCAGCAGCTTAACTAGCGGGGGTAACACAGATACGCAGTATTTT CASSLTSGGNTDTQYF
TRBJ1-1 . TRBV5-5 . 13 TGTGCCAGCAGCTTCTCGGATTACACTGAAGCTTTCTTT CASSFSDYTEAFF
TRBJ2-7 . TRBV19 . 14 TGTGCCAGTAGTACAACAGGGTTCGGTTACGAGCAGTACTTC CASSTTGFGYEQYF
TRBJ2-7 few TRBV10-3 TRBD2 15 TGTGCCATCAGTGAGTCGAGCGGGGGGTACTACGAGCAGTACTTC CAISESSGGYYEQYF
TRBJ1-1 . TRBV4-1 . 12 TGCGCCAGCGGACACGAGGGGATAGATGCTTTCTTT CASGHEGIDAFF
TRBJ2-2 . TRBV27 TRBD1 15 TGTGCCAGCAGCCCCCGGGACAGGGTTCCCGGGGAGCTGTTTTTT CASSPRDRVPGELFF
TRBJ2-3 few TRBV6-6 . 15 TGTGCCAGCAGTTACGCAGGGGCCGGAGCAGATACGCAGTATTTT CASSYAGAGADTQYF
TRBJ1-5 . TRBV6-4 . 10 TGTGCCAGCTGGGGTCAGCCCCAGCATTTT CASWGQPQHF
TRBJ1-5 . TRBV28 . 12 TGTGCCACCCGGGGGGGCAATCAGCCCCAGCATTTT CATRGGNQPQHF
TRBJ2-1 . TRBV7-3 . 14 TGTGCCAGCAGCTTAGTAGGAGGGGGCAATGAGCAGTTCTTC CASSLVGGGNEQFF
TRBJ2-7 few TRBV27 TRBD1 14 TGTGCCAGCAAAGAGACAGGGCAATCCTACGAGCAGTACTTC CASKETGQSYEQYF
TRBJ2-5 . TRBV7-6 TRBD2 21 TGTGCCAGCAGCTTAGCGCTAACGGCGGGAGCGCGCCGCCAAGCAGAAGAGACCCAGTACTTC CASSLALTAGARRQAEETQYF
TRBJ2-1 . TRBV27 . 12 TGTGCCAGCAGTCTAGGTGGGAATGAGCAGTTCTTC CASSLGGNEQFF
TRBJ1-2 . TRBV27 TRBD1 13 TGTGCCAGCAGTGGAACAGGGGGGGGTGGCTACACCTTC CASSGTGGGGYTF
TRBJ2-7 . TRBV7-9 TRBD2 16 TGTGCCAGCAGCTTACGGACTAGCGGGAGCCCCTACGAGCAGTACTTC CASSLRTSGSPYEQYF
TRBJ2-7 . TRBV27 . 12 TGTGCCAGCAGCCCCCAGGGCAACGAGCAGTACTTC CASSPQGNEQYF
TRBJ2-1 . TRBV27 . 15 TGTGCCAGCAGTTTATCGTTACTAGGGGAGATGGAGCAGTTCTTC CASSLSLLGEMEQFF
TRBJ1-1 . TRBV5-8 . 13 TGTGCCAGCAGCTGGGGGGGGGACACTGAAGCTTTCTTT CASSWGGDTEAFF
TRBJ2-7 . TRBV6-1 TRBD2 13 TGTGCCAGCAGAGTAGCGGGTGGTTACGAGCAGTACTTC CASRVAGGYEQYF